The clone carrying this TCR beta chain was detected only once. The antigen is undetermined. Time point defined: newly diagnosed, previously untreated cHL patient sample. Isolation of CD8+ T cells from thawed PBMCs used magnetic negative selection. Comparison came from newly diagnosed, untreated classical Hodgkin lymphoma PBMCs. Measured with immunoSEQ multiplex PCR; TCRdb has only the in-frame clones, and not every one. The table includes 4,300 or so clones, roughly 86% detected once. This sample stems from a study of PD-1 blockade in classical Hodgkin lymphoma. Study-wide results and limits: Prior therapy or disease activity may underlie the repertoire differences, whose causes remain undefined. TCR diversity at baseline was reported to be reduced in newly diagnosed patients relative to healthy donors.

The germline V gene encodes CDR1 GTSNPN and CDR2 SVGIG (reference sequence). The CDR3 is made up of 13 amino acids. Trimming removed 3 bases at V and 0 bases at J, with 7 bases between. The chain couples TRBV30 to TRBJ2-3; no clear D. This TCR was sampled from a human donor with classical Hodgkin lymphoma. Sequencing was done on a sample of CD8+ T cells from blood. The CDR3 protein is CAWSRSSTDTQYF. The CDR3 DNA sequence: TGTGCCTGGAGCAGGTCTAGCACAGATACGCAGTATTTT.